A selection of T cell receptor beta chains follows, all from one sample in a study of siplizumab effects on memory and regulatory T cells. The table came from immunoSEQ multiplex PCR; TCRdb's copy has only in-frame clones and leaves some out. The sample shows tens of thousands of clones, 94% of them seen only once. Sequenced input: non-Treg CD4+ T cells sorted from blood. The receptors were gathered from a human donor in good health. The CDR3 runs from the conserved cysteine through the conserved F or W. The order of the fields is CDR3 DNA, CDR3 protein, J gene, V gene, D gene, clone size. A D gene is named only where the DNA matches it firmly. A row's size may be missing; if present it is once, few, many or a size class.

TGTGCCGGCCGGACAGGGACGGGAGATCAGCCCCAGCATTTT | CAGRTGTGDQPQHF | TRBJ1-5 | TRBV6-6 | TRBD1 | NA
TGTGCCAGCAGCGTAGGAACGGCTACCTACGAGCAGTACTTC | CASSVGTATYEQYF | TRBJ2-7 | TRBV9 | NA | NA
TGTGCCAGCAGCTTAGGGGGCACCGGGGAGCTGTTTTTT | CASSLGGTGELFF | TRBJ2-2 | TRBV7-2 | NA | NA
TGTGCCAGCAGCTTAGAAGAGGGGGCGGATACGCAGTATTTT | CASSLEEGADTQYF | TRBJ2-3 | TRBV7-2 | TRBD1 | NA
TGTGCCAGCAGCTCCGGACAGAACCAAGAGACCCAGTACTTC | CASSSGQNQETQYF | TRBJ2-5 | TRBV5-5 | NA | once
TGCGCCAGCAGCTTCACAGGGGGTCGCACCGGGGAGCTGTTTTTT | CASSFTGGRTGELFF | TRBJ2-2 | TRBV5-1 | TRBD1 | NA
TGTGCCAGCAGCCAACTCGGGACAGGGCACACTGAAGCTTTCTTT | CASSQLGTGHTEAFF | TRBJ1-1 | TRBV5-6 | TRBD1 | NA
TGTGCCAGCAGCGATCAGTCGTTGAACACTGAAGCTTTCTTT | CASSDQSLNTEAFF | TRBJ1-1 | TRBV7-6 | NA | once
TGTGCCAGCTCACGCACCGGGACTAGCGGAAGCTCCTACGAGCAGTACTTC | CASSRTGTSGSSYEQYF | TRBJ2-7 | TRBV18 | TRBD2 | NA
TGTGCCAGCAGCTTGGACAGAGACTCCTACGAGCAGTACTTC | CASSLDRDSYEQYF | TRBJ2-7 | TRBV11-2 | NA | NA
TGTGCCAGCTCACCCACAATGAGCGGGGGAGAGACCCAGTACTTC | CASSPTMSGGETQYF | TRBJ2-5 | TRBV18 | TRBD2 | once
TGTGCCAGCAGCTTACGGGACAGGGGTTGGAATGAGCAGTTCTTC | CASSLRDRGWNEQFF | TRBJ2-1 | TRBV13 | TRBD1 | NA
TGTGCCAGCAGCCTTGGGGCCTCTACCGATACGCAGTATTTT | CASSLGASTDTQYF | TRBJ2-3 | TRBV6-5 | NA | NA
TGTGCCAGCAGCTTACAACCAGGGCCCCAAGAGACCCAGTACTTC | CASSLQPGPQETQYF | TRBJ2-5 | TRBV7-3 | NA | NA
TGTGCCAGCGGGACAGGGTCTTGGTACGAGCAGTACTTC | CASGTGSWYEQYF | TRBJ2-7 | TRBV19 | TRBD1 | NA
TGTGCCAGCAGCGTAGGTATTTCGTCGGGCAATGAGCAGTTCTTC | CASSVGISSGNEQFF | TRBJ2-1 | TRBV9 | NA | NA
TGTGCCAGCAGTTCCAGGACTAGCGGGCTCTCCTACGAGCAGTACTTC | CASSSRTSGLSYEQYF | TRBJ2-7 | TRBV27 | TRBD2 | NA
TGTGCCAGCAGTTTACAGGGGAGGTACGAGCAGTACTTC | CASSLQGRYEQYF | TRBJ2-7 | TRBV27 | NA | NA
TGTGCCAGCAGTGAATATGGGGGACAGATCATGAACACTGAAGCTTTCTTT | CASSEYGGQIMNTEAFF | TRBJ1-1 | TRBV2 | TRBD1 | NA
TGTGCCAGCAGTTACCGGACTAGCGGGAGTTCCGATGAGCAGTTCTTC | CASSYRTSGSSDEQFF | TRBJ2-1 | TRBV6-5 | TRBD2 | once
TGTGCCAGCAGCCAAGGGTCAGTCCTATATGGCTACACCTTC | CASSQGSVLYGYTF | TRBJ1-2 | TRBV4-2 | NA | few
TGCGCCAGCAGCTTGTGGGGGCGAAGCACTGAAGCTTTCTTT | CASSLWGRSTEAFF | TRBJ1-1 | TRBV5-1 | NA | NA
TGTGCCAGCAGCGTAGTGTCCGCCGGTACGCAGTATTTT | CASSVVSAGTQYF | TRBJ2-3 | TRBV9 | NA | NA
TGTGCCAGCTCACCATCCGTGACAGGTACCAAGGAGCAGTACTTC | CASSPSVTGTKEQYF | TRBJ2-7 | TRBV18 | NA | NA
TGTGCCAGCAGCTGGGGACAGGGCGCTGAAGCTTTCTTT | CASSWGQGAEAFF | TRBJ1-1 | TRBV5-5 | TRBD1 | NA
TGTGCCAGCAGCTTGGGATGGAGGGGGAACACTGAAGCTTTCTTT | CASSLGWRGNTEAFF | TRBJ1-1 | TRBV5-6 | NA | NA
TGTGCCAGTAGTATAGTGGCTGTGACTAGCACAGATACGCAGTATTTT | CASSIVAVTSTDTQYF | TRBJ2-3 | TRBV19 | NA | NA
TGCGCCAGCAGCTTGGTCACAGGGTATGAGCAGTTCTTC | CASSLVTGYEQFF | TRBJ2-1 | TRBV5-1 | NA | once
TGTGCCAGCAGCGTAGGGCTAGCGGGACTCGACGAGCAGTACTTC | CASSVGLAGLDEQYF | TRBJ2-7 | TRBV9 | TRBD2 | NA
TGTGCCAGCAGCCCCAGGACAGGCTCCTACAATGAGCAGTTCTTC | CASSPRTGSYNEQFF | TRBJ2-1 | TRBV11-2 | TRBD1 | NA
TGCGCCAGCAGCTTACCCCAGGCGGGGAAAGCTGAAGCTTTCTTT | CASSLPQAGKAEAFF | TRBJ1-1 | TRBV5-1 | NA | NA